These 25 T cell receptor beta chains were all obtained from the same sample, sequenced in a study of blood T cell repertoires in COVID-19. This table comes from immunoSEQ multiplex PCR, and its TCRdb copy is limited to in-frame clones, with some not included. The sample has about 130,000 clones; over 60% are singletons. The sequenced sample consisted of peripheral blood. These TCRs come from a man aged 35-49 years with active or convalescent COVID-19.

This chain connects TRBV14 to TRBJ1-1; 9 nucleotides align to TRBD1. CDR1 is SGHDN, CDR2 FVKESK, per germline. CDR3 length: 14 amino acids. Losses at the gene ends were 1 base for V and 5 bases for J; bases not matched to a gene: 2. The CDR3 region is CASSQVTGGTEAFF. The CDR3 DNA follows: TGTGCCAGCAGCCAAGTGACAGGGGGTACTGAAGCTTTCTTT.

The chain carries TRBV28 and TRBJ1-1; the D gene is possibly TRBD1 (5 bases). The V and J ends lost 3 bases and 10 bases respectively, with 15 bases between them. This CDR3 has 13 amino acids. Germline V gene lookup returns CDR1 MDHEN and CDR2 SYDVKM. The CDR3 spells CASSFGGVWAAFF. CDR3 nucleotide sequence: TGTGCCAGCAGTTTCGGAGGGGTCTGGGCAGCTTTCTTT.

The CDR3 sequence: CAISETGGYRNQPQHF. The CDR3 nucleotides read TGTGCCATCAGCGAAACAGGGGGCTACCGCAATCAGCCCCAGCATTTT. The chain carries TRBV10-3 and TRBJ1-5; 9 bases are a match to TRBD1. CDR3 length equals 16 residues. Germline CDR1 ENHRY, CDR2 SYGVKD. The V gene end was trimmed by 6 bases and the J gene end by 2 bases; junction bases not matched to a gene: 8.

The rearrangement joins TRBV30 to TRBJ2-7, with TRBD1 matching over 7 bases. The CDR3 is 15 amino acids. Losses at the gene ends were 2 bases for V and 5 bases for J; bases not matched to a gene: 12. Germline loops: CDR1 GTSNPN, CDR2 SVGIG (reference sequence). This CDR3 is CAWSPPGQPPDEQYF. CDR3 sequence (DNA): TGTGCCTGGAGTCCTCCGGGACAGCCTCCTGACGAGCAGTACTTC.

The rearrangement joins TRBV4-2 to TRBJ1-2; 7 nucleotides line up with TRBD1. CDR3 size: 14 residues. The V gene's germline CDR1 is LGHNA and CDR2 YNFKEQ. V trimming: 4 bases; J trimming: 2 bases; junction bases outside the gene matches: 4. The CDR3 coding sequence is TGTGCCAGCAGCCCGGGACAGCACAACTATGGCTACACCTTC. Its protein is CASSPGQHNYGYTF.

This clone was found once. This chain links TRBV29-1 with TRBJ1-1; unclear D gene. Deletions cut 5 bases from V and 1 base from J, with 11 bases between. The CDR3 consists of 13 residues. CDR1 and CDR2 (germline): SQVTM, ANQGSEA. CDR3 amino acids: CSVTTLANTEAFF. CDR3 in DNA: TGCAGCGTTACGACTTTAGCGAACACTGAAGCTTTCTTT.

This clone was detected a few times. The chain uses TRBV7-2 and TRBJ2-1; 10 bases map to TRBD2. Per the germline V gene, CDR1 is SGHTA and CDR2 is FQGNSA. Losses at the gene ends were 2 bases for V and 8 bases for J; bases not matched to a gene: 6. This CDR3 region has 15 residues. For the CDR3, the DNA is TGTGCCAGCAGCTTAAGCGGGGGGGCCGTCGATGAGCAGTTCTTC. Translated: CASSLSGGAVDEQFF.

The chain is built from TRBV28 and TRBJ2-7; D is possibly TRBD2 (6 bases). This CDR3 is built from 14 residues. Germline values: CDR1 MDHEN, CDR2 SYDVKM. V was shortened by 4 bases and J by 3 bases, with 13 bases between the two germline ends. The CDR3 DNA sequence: TGTGCCAGCAGTTCCCCTAGCGTACACTACGAGCAGTACTTC. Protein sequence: CASSSPSVHYEQYF.

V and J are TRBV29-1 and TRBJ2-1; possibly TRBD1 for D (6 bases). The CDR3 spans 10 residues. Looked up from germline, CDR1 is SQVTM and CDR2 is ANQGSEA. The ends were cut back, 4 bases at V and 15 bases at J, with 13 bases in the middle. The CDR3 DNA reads TGCAGCGTTGTCGTCAGGGGCCGGTTCTTC. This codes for CSVVVRGRFF.

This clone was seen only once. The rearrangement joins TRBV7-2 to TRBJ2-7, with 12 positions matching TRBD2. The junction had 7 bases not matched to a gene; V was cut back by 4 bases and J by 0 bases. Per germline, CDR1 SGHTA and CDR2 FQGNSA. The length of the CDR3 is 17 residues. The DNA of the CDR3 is TGTGCCAGCAGCTCTCCGGCTAGCGGGAGGGGCTCCTACGAGCAGTACTTC. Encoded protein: CASSSPASGRGSYEQYF.

The CDR3 loop is CASSPTGASNQPQHF. The CDR3 nucleotides read TGTGCCAGCTCTCCGACAGGGGCGAGCAATCAGCCCCAGCATTTT. This chain uses TRBV18 with TRBJ1-5; 8 bases match TRBD1. There are 15 residues in the CDR3. CDR1 KGHSH and CDR2 LQKENI come from the germline V gene. Trimming at V came to 6 bases and at J to 1 base, leaving 5 bases not matched to a gene.

The CDR3: CASRLQGADGELFF. The DNA for the CDR3 is TGTGCCAGCAGGTTACAGGGGGCAGACGGGGAGCTGTTTTTT. The V and J genes are TRBV2 and TRBJ2-2; 9 nucleotides match TRBD1. Trimming took 6 bases from V and 7 from J; bases not matched to a gene: 6. Germline loops: CDR1 SNHLY, CDR2 FYNNEI. The CDR3 has 14 amino acids.

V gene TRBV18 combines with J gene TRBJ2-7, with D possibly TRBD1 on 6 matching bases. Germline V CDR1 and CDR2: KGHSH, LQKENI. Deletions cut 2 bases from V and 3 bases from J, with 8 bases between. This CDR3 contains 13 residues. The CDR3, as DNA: TGTGCCAGCTCACCAGGACAGTTCTACGAGCAGTACTTC. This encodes CASSPGQFYEQYF.

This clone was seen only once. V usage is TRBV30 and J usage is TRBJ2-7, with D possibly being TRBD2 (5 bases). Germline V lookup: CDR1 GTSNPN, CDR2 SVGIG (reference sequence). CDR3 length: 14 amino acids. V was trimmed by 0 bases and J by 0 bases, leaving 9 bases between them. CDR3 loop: CAWSVGGRSYEQYF. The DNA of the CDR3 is TGTGCCTGGAGTGTCGGCGGGCGCTCCTACGAGCAGTACTTC.

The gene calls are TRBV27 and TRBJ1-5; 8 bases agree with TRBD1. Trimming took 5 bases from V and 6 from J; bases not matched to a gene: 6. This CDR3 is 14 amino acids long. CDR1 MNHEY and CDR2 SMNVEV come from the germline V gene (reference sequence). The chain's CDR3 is CASSGTTGVQPQHF. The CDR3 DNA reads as TGTGCCAGCAGTGGAACGACAGGGGTTCAGCCCCAGCATTTT.

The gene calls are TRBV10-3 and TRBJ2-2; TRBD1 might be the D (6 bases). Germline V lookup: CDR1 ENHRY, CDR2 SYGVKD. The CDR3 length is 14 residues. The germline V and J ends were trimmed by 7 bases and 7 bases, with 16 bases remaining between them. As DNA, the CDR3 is TGTGCCATCACCGACCTACAGGGCATCGGGGAGCTGTTTTTT. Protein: CAITDLQGIGELFF.

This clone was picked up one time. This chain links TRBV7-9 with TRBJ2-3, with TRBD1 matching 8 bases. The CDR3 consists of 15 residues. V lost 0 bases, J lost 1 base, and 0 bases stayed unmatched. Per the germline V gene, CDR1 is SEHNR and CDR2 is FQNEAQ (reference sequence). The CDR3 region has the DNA TGTGCCAGCAGCTTAGCGACAGGGGGCACAGATACGCAGTATTTT. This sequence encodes CASSLATGGTDTQYF.

CDR3 DNA: TGTGCCAGCTCACCACAGGGACAGCTTAATTCACCCCTCCACTTT. Translating it yields CASSPQGQLNSPLHF. The chain joins TRBV18 to TRBJ1-6; 7 bases map to TRBD1. CDR1 KGHSH and CDR2 LQKENI come from the germline V gene. The V gene end was trimmed by 1 base and the J gene end by 6 bases; junction bases not matched to a gene: 3. The length of the CDR3 is 15 residues.

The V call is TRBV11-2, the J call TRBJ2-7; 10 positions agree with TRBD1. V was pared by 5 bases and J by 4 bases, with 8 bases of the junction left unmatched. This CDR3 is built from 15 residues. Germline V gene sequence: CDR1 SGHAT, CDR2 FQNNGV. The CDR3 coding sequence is TGTGCCAGCAGCAATCCGGGACAGGGGATTTACGAGCAGTACTTC. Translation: CASSNPGQGIYEQYF.

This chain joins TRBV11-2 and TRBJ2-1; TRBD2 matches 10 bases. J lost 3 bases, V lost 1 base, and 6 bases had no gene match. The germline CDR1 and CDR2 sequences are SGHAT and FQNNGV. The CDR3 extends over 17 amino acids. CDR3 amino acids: CASSLALASGGYNEQFF. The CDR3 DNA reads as TGTGCCAGCAGCTTAGCTCTTGCTAGCGGGGGCTACAATGAGCAGTTCTTC.

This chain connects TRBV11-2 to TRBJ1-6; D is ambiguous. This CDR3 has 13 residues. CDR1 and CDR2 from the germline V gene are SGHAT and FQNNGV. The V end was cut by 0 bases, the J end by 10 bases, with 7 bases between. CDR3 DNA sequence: TGTGCCAGCAGCTTAGATCCCATCTCACCCCTCCACTTT. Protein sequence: CASSLDPISPLHF.

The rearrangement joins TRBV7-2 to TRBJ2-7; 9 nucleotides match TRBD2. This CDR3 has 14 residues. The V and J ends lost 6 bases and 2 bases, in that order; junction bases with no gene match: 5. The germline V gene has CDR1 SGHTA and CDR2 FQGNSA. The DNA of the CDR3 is TGTGCCAGCAGTTCTAGCGGGGTAACCTACGAGCAGTACTTC. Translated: CASSSSGVTYEQYF.

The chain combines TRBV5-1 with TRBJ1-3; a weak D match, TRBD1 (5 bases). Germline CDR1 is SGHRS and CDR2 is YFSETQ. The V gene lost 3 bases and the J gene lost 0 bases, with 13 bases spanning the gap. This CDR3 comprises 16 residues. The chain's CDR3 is CASSSGGPGSGNTIYF. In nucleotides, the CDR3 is TGCGCCAGCAGCTCGGGGGGTCCAGGCTCTGGAAACACCATATATTTT.

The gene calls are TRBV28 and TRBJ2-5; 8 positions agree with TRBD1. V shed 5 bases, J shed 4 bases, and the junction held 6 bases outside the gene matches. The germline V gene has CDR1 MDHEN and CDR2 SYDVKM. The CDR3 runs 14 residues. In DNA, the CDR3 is TGTGCCAGCAGTCACCACACAGGGGGAGAGACCCAGTACTTC. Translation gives CASSHHTGGETQYF. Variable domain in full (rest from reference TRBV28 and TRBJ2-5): DVKVTQSSRYLVKRTGEKVFLECVQDMDHENMFWYRQDPGLGLRLIYFSYDVKMKEKGDIPEGYSVSREKKERFSLILESASTNQTSMYLCASSHHTGGETQYFGPGTRLLVL.

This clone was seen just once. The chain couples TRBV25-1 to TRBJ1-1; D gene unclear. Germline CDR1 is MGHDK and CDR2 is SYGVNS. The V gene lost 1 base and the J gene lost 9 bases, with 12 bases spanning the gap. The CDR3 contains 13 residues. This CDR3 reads CASSESATGKAFF. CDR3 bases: TGTGCCAGCAGTGAATCCGCAACGGGGAAAGCTTTCTTT.